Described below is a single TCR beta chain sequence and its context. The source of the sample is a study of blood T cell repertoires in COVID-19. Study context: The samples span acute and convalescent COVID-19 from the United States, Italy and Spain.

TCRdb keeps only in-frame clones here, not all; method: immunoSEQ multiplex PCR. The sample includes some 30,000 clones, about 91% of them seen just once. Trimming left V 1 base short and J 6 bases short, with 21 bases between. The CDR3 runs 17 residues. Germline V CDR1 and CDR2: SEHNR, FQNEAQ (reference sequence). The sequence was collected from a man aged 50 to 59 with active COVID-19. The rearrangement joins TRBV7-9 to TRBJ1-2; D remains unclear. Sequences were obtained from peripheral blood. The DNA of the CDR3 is TGTGCCAGCAGCTTAGTTCCGCACCGGCAGATGGAGGATGGCTACACCTTC. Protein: CASSLVPHRQMEDGYTF. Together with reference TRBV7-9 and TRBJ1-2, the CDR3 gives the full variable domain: DTGVSQNPRHKITKRGQNVTFRCDPISEHNRLYWYRQTLGQGPEFLTYFQNEAQLEKSRLLSDRFSAERPKGSFSTLEIQRTEQGDSAMYLCASSLVPHRQMEDGYTFGSGTRLTVV.